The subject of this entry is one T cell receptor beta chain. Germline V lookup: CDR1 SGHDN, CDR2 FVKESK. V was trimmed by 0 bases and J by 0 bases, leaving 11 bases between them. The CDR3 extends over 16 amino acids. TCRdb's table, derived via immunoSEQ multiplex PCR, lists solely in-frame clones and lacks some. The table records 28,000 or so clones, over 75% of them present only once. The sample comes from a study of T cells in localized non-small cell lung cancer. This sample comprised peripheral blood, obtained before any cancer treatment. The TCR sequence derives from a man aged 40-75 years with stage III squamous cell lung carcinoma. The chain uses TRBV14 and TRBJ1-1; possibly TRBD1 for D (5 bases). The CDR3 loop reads CASSQDRGSLNTEAFF. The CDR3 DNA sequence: TGTGCCAGCAGCCAAGATCGGGGGTCATTGAACACTGAAGCTTTCTTT. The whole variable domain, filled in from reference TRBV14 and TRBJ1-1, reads EAGVTQFPSHSVIEKGQTVTLRCDPISGHDNLYWYRRVMGKEIKFLLHFVKESKQDESGMPNNRFLAERTGGTYSTLKVQPAELEDSGVYFCASSQDRGSLNTEAFFGQGTRLTVV.